What follows describes a single T cell receptor beta chain. Its cognate antigen is unknown. The sample comes from a study of siplizumab effects on memory and regulatory T cells. Study conclusions and caveats: Proliferating Tregs' suppressive function in siplizumab cultures went unconfirmed. Siplizumab produced a significant reduction in alloreactive sequences that were traceable to unstimulated CD4+ memory cells.

Profiled with immunoSEQ multiplex PCR; TCRdb holds only in-frame clones, not every one. The sample holds approximately 28,000 clones, roughly 88% seen once. From germline, CDR1 is MNHEY and CDR2 SVGAGI. The CDR3 is made up of 15 amino acids. The V and J ends lost 7 bases and 1 base respectively, with 17 bases between them. This receptor was taken from a human donor in good health. V is TRBV6-5 and J is TRBJ2-7; D could derive from TRBD1 or TRBD2 (5 bases each). The sample taken for sequencing was memory CD4+ T cells sorted from blood. The CDR3 nucleotides read TGTGCCAGCAAGACTGCCGGGACGGCTTCCTACGAGCAGTACTTC. It is translated as CASKTAGTASYEQYF.